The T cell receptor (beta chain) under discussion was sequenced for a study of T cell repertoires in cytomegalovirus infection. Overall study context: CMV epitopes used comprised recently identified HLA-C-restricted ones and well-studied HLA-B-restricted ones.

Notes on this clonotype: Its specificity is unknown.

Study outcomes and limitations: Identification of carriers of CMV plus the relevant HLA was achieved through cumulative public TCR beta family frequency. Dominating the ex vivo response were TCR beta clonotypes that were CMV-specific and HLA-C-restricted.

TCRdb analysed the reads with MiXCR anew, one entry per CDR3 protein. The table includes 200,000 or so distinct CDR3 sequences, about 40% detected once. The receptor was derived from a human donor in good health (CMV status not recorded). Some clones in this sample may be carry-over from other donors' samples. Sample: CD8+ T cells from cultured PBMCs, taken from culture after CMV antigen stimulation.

In nucleotides, the CDR3 is TGTGCCAGCAGCTTAGTCCAGACAGCCTATGGCTACACCTTC. It encodes CASSLVQTAYGYTF. This sequence joins TRBV7-9 and TRBJ1-2; TRBD1 might be the D (5 bases). Germline V lookup: CDR1 SEHNR, CDR2 FQNEAQ (reference sequence). V lost 1 base and J 4 bases, leaving 10 bases between the germline ends. This CDR3 comprises 14 residues.